The rows below give T cell receptor beta chains drawn from one sample of a study of T-cell memory formation after mild COVID-19. TCRdb re-derived calls from the 5' RACE reads in MiXCR, one entry per CDR3 protein. The data show around 420,000 distinct CDR3 sequences, more than 20% seen once. The sequencing sample was made of PBMCs or a T cell subset sorted from them (not recorded which). These receptors were collected from an adult woman who had mild COVID-19 (a few samples of this study predate the infection). Cell type and time point are not known. The CDR3 runs from the conserved cysteine through the conserved F or W. Part of the rows lack a size; the others show once, few, many or a class for expanded clones.

v_call clone_size cdr3_length cdr3_aa
TRBV5-1 many 14 CASSQGLGLNEQFF
TRBV6-5 - 15 CASSYTRGQGLRYTF
TRBV5-1 - 13 CASSLSQITEAFF
TRBV21-1 - 11 CAIQRGAGYTF
TRBV7-8 many 17 CASSSHGRTSGSYEQYF
TRBV6-2/TRBV6-3 - 18 CASSYPRWGARPAYEQYF
TRBV4-2 - 16 CASRDADSPQSYEQYF
TRBV5-1 many 15 CASSLIQGANTEAFF
TRBV2 few 16 CASSPQDPGGYTEAFF
TRBV19 - 15 CASSIPGRVHYEQYF
TRBV20-1 few 14 CSAKDRRNTGELFF
TRBV7-9 - 15 CASSLFRDRATEAFF
TRBV20-1 - 12 CSASPPGVEQYF
TRBV5-1 - 15 CASSFRLAGNNEQFF
TRBV3-1 - 13 CASSHTPAYGYTF
TRBV7-2 few 14 CASSSGRANYGYTF
TRBV5-6 - 15 CASSFRQLKEDTQYF
TRBV12-3/TRBV12-4 few 16 CASSLDRDRTSDTQYF
TRBV4-3 - 15 CASSQGLAVSDTQYF
TRBV27 many 13 CASSFVGNQPQHF
TRBV12-3/TRBV12-4 - 15 CASSFGGGAYNEQFF
TRBV14 few 15 CASSQDRRTYNEQFF
TRBV6-6 - 11 CASSYRSEAFF
TRBV5-1 - 15 CASSLAAGGTYGYTF
TRBV3-1 few 16 CASSQETGGPSYEQYF
TRBV9 - 17 CASSGSLRGGIQGEQFF
TRBV7-2 - 15 CASSLQSTGPNEQFF
TRBV10-3 - 15 CAVAGMTSGIPIQYF
TRBV29-1 - 13 CSVDQGVGYGYTF
TRBV4-1 - 17 CASSQDSHTASRTEAFF
TRBV6-6 - 16 CASSKGLAGVLDTQYF
TRBV14 once 16 CASSQVGYTAQETQYF
TRBV7-8 - 16 CASSLVSHQKDQPQHF
TRBV3-1 - 16 CASSQGLGTGIWEQFF
TRBV29-1 - 11 CSVALRGCAFF
TRBV24-1 - 15 CATSDETRGNYGYTF
TRBV7-9 - 15 CASSFRRQSYNEQFF